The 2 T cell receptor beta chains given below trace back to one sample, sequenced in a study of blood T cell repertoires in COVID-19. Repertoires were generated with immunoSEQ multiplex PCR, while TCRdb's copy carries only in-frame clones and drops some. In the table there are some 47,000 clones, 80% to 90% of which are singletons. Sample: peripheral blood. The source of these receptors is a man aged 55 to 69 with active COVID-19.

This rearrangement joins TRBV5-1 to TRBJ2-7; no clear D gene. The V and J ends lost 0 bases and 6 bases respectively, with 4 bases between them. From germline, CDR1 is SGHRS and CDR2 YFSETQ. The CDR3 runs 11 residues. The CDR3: CASSLDGEQYF. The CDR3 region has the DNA TGCGCCAGCAGCTTGGACGGCGAGCAGTACTTC.

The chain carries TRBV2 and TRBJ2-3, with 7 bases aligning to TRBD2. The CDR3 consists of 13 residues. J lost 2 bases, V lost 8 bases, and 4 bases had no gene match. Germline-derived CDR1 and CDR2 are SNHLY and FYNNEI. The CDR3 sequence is CASWGGDTDTQYF. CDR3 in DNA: TGTGCCAGCTGGGGGGGGGACACAGATACGCAGTATTTT.